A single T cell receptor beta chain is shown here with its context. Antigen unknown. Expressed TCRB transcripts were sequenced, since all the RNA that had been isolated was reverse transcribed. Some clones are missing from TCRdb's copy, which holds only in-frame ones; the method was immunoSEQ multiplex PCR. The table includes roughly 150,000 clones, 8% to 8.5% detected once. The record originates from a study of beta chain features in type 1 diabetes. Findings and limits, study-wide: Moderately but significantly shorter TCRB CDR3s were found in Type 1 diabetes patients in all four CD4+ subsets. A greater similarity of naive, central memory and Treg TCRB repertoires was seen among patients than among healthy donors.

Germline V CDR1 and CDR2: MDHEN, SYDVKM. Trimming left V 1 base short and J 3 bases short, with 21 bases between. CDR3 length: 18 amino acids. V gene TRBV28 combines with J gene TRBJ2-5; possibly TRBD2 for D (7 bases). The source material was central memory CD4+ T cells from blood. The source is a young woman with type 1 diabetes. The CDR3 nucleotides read TGTGCCAGCAGTTTATTGTCGCTGGCGGGGGACACCGAAGAGACCCAGTACTTC. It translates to CASSLLSLAGDTEETQYF.